Presented here are 14 T cell receptor beta chains from one specimen sequenced in a study of T cells after yellow fever vaccination. Each CDR3 protein gets one entry after TCRdb re-called the 5' RACE reads with MiXCR. The table shows 300,000 or so distinct CDR3 sequences, with about 8.3% occurring only once. Sample: PBMCs, taken approximately 40 days after the first yellow fever vaccination. The source of these receptors is a man between 18 and 29 years old who received the YFV17D yellow fever vaccine.

This clonotype has more than one count but fewer than ten. The genes are TRBV20-1 and TRBJ2-7; 11 bases agree with TRBD1. J was trimmed by 8 bases and V by 5 bases; bases with no gene match: 14. This CDR3 is 15 amino acids long. The germline CDR1 and CDR2 sequences are DFQATT and SNEGSKA (reference sequence). The CDR3 sequence is CSAPTGSGQGEKQYF. The DNA for the CDR3 is TGCAGTGCTCCAACGGGATCGGGACAGGGGGAAAAGCAGTACTTC.

This clonotype was seen more than once but under ten times. The chain recombines TRBV11-3 with TRBJ2-5; D tentatively fits TRBD1 or TRBD2 (5 bases each). The CDR3 loop spans 15 amino acids. In germline, CDR1 is SGHNT, CDR2 YENEEA. The V end was cut by 5 bases, the J end by 0 bases, with 13 bases between. The CDR3 nucleotides read TGTGCCAGCAGCCTTGGGGGAGAGTACCAAGAGACCCAGTACTTC. Protein product: CASSLGGEYQETQYF.

J is TRBJ2-3 and V is TRBV20-1; TRBD2 matches at 8 bases. The germline gives CDR1 DFQATT, CDR2 SNEGSKA (reference sequence). V lost 5 bases, J lost 0 bases, and 4 bases stayed unmatched. The CDR3 contains 14 residues. The CDR3 coding sequence is TGCAGTGCTGGTAGCGGGGCTAGCACAGATACGCAGTATTTT. This translates into CSAGSGASTDTQYF.

This clonotype occurred many times. V gene TRBV28 combines with J gene TRBJ1-6, with D unclear. There are 14 residues in the CDR3. Germline V CDR1 and CDR2: MDHEN, SYDVKM. V lost 6 bases and J 0 bases, leaving 6 bases between the germline ends. CDR3 bases: TGTGCCAGCAGCGACGGCTCCTATAATTCACCCCTCCACTTT. Encoded protein: CASSDGSYNSPLHF.

This clonotype was detected a few times. The genes are TRBV16 and TRBJ2-3; no definite D call. The germline gives CDR1 KGHSY, CDR2 FQNENV. Deletions cut 0 bases from V and 5 bases from J, with 3 bases between. There are 12 residues in the CDR3. The CDR3 DNA reads as TGTGCCAGCAGCCAATCGGTAGATACGCAGTATTTT. Its protein is CASSQSVDTQYF.

This clonotype was counted only a few times. The CDR3 coding sequence is TGTGCCAGCTCACCAGACAGATCCACTGAAGCTTTCTTT. It encodes CASSPDRSTEAFF. The chain combines TRBV18 with TRBJ1-1; D might be TRBD1 (5 bases). V gave up 2 bases and J gave up 4 bases, with 8 bases separating them. CDR3 length: 13 amino acids. From germline, CDR1 is KGHSH and CDR2 LQKENI.

This clonotype was detected a few times. The chain couples TRBV7-2 to TRBJ1-4; D is possibly TRBD1 (6 bases). The CDR3 is made up of 17 amino acids. CDR1 SGHTA and CDR2 FQGNSA come from the germline V gene. V was pared by 5 bases and J by 11 bases, with 27 bases between. The CDR3 nucleotides read TGTGCCAGCAGCCCCCGATTCGATGTTTCGGGGGCCGGGAAACTGTTTTTT. Translation: CASSPRFDVSGAGKLFF.

The chain links TRBV5-1 to TRBJ1-1, with 10 bases aligning to TRBD1. The CDR3 length is 14 residues. The V and J ends lost 4 bases and 5 bases, in that order; junction bases with no gene match: 5. The germline V gene has CDR1 SGHRS and CDR2 YFSETQ. The CDR3 region is CASSLGQGPTEAFF. The CDR3 region has the DNA TGCGCCAGCAGCCTGGGACAGGGGCCGACTGAAGCTTTCTTT.

A note on this clonotype: With a much larger clone just one base away, this may be a read error. Since no conserved phenylalanine or tryptophan closes the CDR3, a read error is the likely cause. J is TRBJ2-3 and V is TRBV5-1; 7 bases agree with TRBD2. V was clipped by 4 bases and J by 4 bases; unmatched bases: 0. The CDR3 contains 12 residues. The germline V gene encodes CDR1 SGHRS and CDR2 YFSETQ. The CDR3 here is CASSGGADTQYS. The CDR3 DNA reads TGCGCCAGCAGCGGGGGGGCAGATACGCAGTATTCT.

This clonotype was observed a handful of times. The J gene is TRBJ2-5, the V gene TRBV4-1; TRBD2 matches 9 bases. The J segment lost 0 bases and the V segment lost 0 bases, leaving 8 bases of the junction unmatched. The CDR3 is 18 residues long. Germline V gene lookup returns CDR1 MGHRA and CDR2 YSYEKL. CDR3 in amino acids: CASSQESRVAGDQETQYF. The CDR3 DNA reads as TGCGCCAGCAGCCAAGAAAGCCGGGTAGCGGGGGACCAAGAGACCCAGTACTTC.

This clonotype was picked up many times. This chain links TRBV20-1 with TRBJ2-3; D tentatively fits TRBD1 or TRBD2 (5 bases each). The V end lost 6 bases, the J end lost 2 bases, and 18 bases lay between the germline ends. The CDR3 sequence is 15 residues long. Germline-derived CDR1 and CDR2 are DFQATT and SNEGSKA (reference sequence). This CDR3 reads CSAATPGDVTDTQYF. CDR3 sequence (DNA): TGCAGTGCCGCTACCCCCGGGGACGTCACAGATACGCAGTATTTT.

This clonotype turned up a few times. The gene calls are TRBV7-2 and TRBJ2-7, with D unresolved. V lost 5 bases to trimming and J lost 3 bases, with 20 bases between them. Looked up from germline, CDR1 is SGHTA and CDR2 is FQGNSA. This CDR3 region has 16 residues. The CDR3 is CASSPRTAPPVYEQYF. DNA of the CDR3: TGTGCCAGCAGCCCAAGGACGGCCCCACCCGTCTACGAGCAGTACTTC.

The chain employs TRBV20-1 and TRBJ2-1; 11 positions match TRBD2. CDR1 is DFQATT, CDR2 SNEGSKA, per germline (reference sequence). J lost 11 bases, V lost 4 bases, and 7 bases had no gene match. The CDR3 has 13 residues. CDR3 nucleotides: TGCAGTGCTATTACTAGCGGGGGAGGCAAGCAGTTCTTC. Residues: CSAITSGGGKQFF.

V gene TRBV27 combines with J gene TRBJ1-2; D unclear. Germline V gene sequence: CDR1 MNHEY, CDR2 SMNVEV (reference sequence). The CDR3 length is 13 residues. Trimming cost V 11 bases and J 1 base, with 14 bases left between them. The CDR3 spells CASGVGSNYGYTF. CDR3 DNA: TGTGCCTCCGGGGTAGGGAGTAACTATGGCTACACCTTC.